The sequence of this TCR beta chain was determined in a study of T cell responses to AZD1222 COVID-19 vaccine. Findings and caveats of the study: Nearly half of the spike-specific TCRs reportedly recognize variant regions that carry no mutations. Researchers report vaccine-associated CD4 TCRs spanning spike, with dominance at 160-218 and 743-854. The repertoires were collected only after the peak T cell response. Most donors were white British and more were female, and clonal diversity was possibly underestimated.

Only in-frame clones appear in the TCRdb table, and some are missing; sequencing was by immunoSEQ multiplex PCR. Of approximately 98,000 clones listed, approximately 89% are singletons. The CDR3 loop spans 14 amino acids. Germline V gene data show CDR1 as SEHNR and CDR2 as FQNEAQ (reference sequence). Trimming removed 1 base at V and 1 base at J, with 7 bases between. This clone was observed once. Its antigen is not identified. The source of this sequence is an adult in good health. This sample comprised peripheral blood, obtained on day 0 of MenACWY control vaccination. The V gene is TRBV7-9, the J gene TRBJ1-1, with D tentatively TRBD1 (5 bases). The CDR3 DNA reads TGTGCCAGCAGCTTAGTTCAGGGGAACACTGAAGCTTTCTTT. Its protein is CASSLVQGNTEAFF.